Each of the 32 T cell receptor beta chains below was sequenced from the same sample in a study of shared clonotypes between healthy human individuals. TCRdb keeps only in-frame clones here, not all; method: immunoSEQ multiplex PCR. The table lists under 2.5 million clones, about 90% of them singletons, with around 0.35% in the top ten. The sample comprised naive CD4+ T cells from PBMCs. Subset: CD45RA+ positively selected. These receptor sequences come from a man aged 18 to 30 in good health. Some clones in this sample may be carry-over from other donors' samples.

This chain connects TRBV6-1 to TRBJ1-5; tentative D call: TRBD1 (5 bases). CDR1 and CDR2 from the germline V gene are MNHNS and SASEGT. The CDR3 runs to 15 residues. V lost 6 bases, J lost 7 bases, and 19 bases lay in between. This chain's CDR3 is CASRIELRSGQPQHF. CDR3 coding DNA: TGTGCCAGCAGAATCGAACTCCGGTCAGGGCAGCCCCAGCATTTT.

Comment on this clone: The junction departs from the called germline gene at one end, perhaps through a read error. The rearrangement uses TRBV11-1 and TRBJ1-1; D might be TRBD1 (6 bases). CDR1 and CDR2 from the germline V gene are SGHAT and FQDESV (reference sequence). CDR3 size: 16 residues. The CDR3 loop is CASRAGPARGNTEVFF. For the CDR3, the DNA is TGTGCCAGCAGAGCGGGCCCGGCGAGGGGGAACACTGAAGTTTTCTTT.

The rearrangement links TRBV19 to TRBJ2-5, with D tentatively TRBD1 (6 bases). CDR1 LNHDA and CDR2 SQIVND come from the germline V gene (reference sequence). V gave up 6 bases and J gave up 4 bases, with 9 bases separating them. The CDR3 runs to 12 residues. The CDR3 nucleotides are TGTGCCAGTAGGGAGACAGGAGAGACCCAGTACTTC. It codes for CASRETGETQYF. Looking up the rest from reference TRBV19 and TRBJ2-5 gives the full variable domain: DGGITQSPKYLFRKEGQNVTLSCEQNLNHDAMYWYRQDPGQGLRLIYYSQIVNDFQKGDIAEGYSVSREKKESFPLTVTSAQKNPTAFYLCASRETGETQYFGPGTRLLVL.

The V call is TRBV5-1, the J call TRBJ2-5, with D possibly being TRBD1 (5 bases). V lost 0 bases to trimming and J lost 4 bases, with 10 bases between them. The germline gives CDR1 SGHRS, CDR2 YFSETQ. The CDR3 runs 14 residues. CDR3 coding DNA: TGCGCCAGCAGCTTGGGACAGCCGGGAGAGACCCAGTACTTC. Encoded protein: CASSLGQPGETQYF. Full variable domain (rest looked up from reference TRBV5-1 and TRBJ2-5): KAGVTQTPRYLIKTRGQQVTLSCSPISGHRSVSWYQQTPGQGLQFLFEYFSETQRNKGNFPGRFSGRQFSNSRSEMNVSTLELGDSALYLCASSLGQPGETQYFGPGTRLLVL.

This chain uses TRBV9 with TRBJ1-3; D remains ambiguous. CDR3 length: 16 amino acids. Germline V gene data show CDR1 as SGDLS and CDR2 as YYNGEE. Trimming stripped 1 base from V and 0 bases from J, with 11 bases between. CDR3 loop: CASSVMGRSSGNTIYF. The CDR3 region has the DNA TGTGCCAGCAGCGTAATGGGGAGGAGCTCTGGAAACACCATATATTTT.

The genes are TRBV5-1 and TRBJ2-1, with D possibly being TRBD1 or TRBD2 (5 bases each). The CDR3 spans 19 residues. Trimming removed 4 bases at V and 7 bases at J, with 30 bases between. Per germline, CDR1 SGHRS and CDR2 YFSETQ. CDR3 region: CASSPGLVGAHPPENEQFF. The CDR3, as DNA: TGCGCCAGCAGCCCGGGCCTCGTCGGGGCGCATCCGCCAGAGAATGAGCAGTTCTTC.

J is TRBJ2-3 and V is TRBV30; no firm D call. The CDR3 extends over 11 amino acids. Germline V gives CDR1 GTSNPN, CDR2 SVGIG (reference sequence). V dropped 3 bases and J dropped 6 bases, with 7 bases sitting between them. The CDR3 region has the DNA TGTGCCTGGAGGGAAAGGGATACGCAGTATTTT. Translation gives CAWRERDTQYF.

V and J are TRBV30 and TRBJ2-5, with D possibly being TRBD2 (6 bases). Germline V gives CDR1 GTSNPN, CDR2 SVGIG (reference sequence). The CDR3 has 16 residues. The V end lost 0 bases, the J end lost 5 bases, and 19 bases lay between the germline ends. The DNA of the CDR3 is TGTGCCTGGAGTGTACTTGGCGGGGCCGAGACGGAGACCCAGTACTTC. It codes for CAWSVLGGAETETQYF.

The rearrangement uses TRBV7-9 and TRBJ1-1; maybe TRBD1 (6 bases). The V and J ends lost 4 bases and 0 bases respectively, with 15 bases between them. This CDR3 has 16 residues. Germline-derived CDR1 and CDR2 are SEHNR and FQNEAQ (reference sequence). The CDR3 sequence is CASSSPGGPLNTEAFF. The CDR3 DNA reads TGTGCCAGCAGCTCCCCCGGGGGGCCCTTGAACACTGAAGCTTTCTTT. Full variable domain (remainder filled in from reference TRBV7-9 and TRBJ1-1): DTGVSQNPRHKITKRGQNVTFRCDPISEHNRLYWYRQTLGQGPEFLTYFQNEAQLEKSRLLSDRFSAERPKGSFSTLEIQRTEQGDSAMYLCASSSPGGPLNTEAFFGQGTRLTVV.

The CDR3 DNA reads TGTGCCAGCCACGGACAGGGGTTAAACTATGGCTACACCTTC. Protein: CASHGQGLNYGYTF. The gene calls are TRBV19 and TRBJ1-2; 9 positions agree with TRBD1. The CDR3 covers 14 residues. The junction had 7 bases not matched to a gene; V was cut back by 9 bases and J by 2 bases. Germline CDR1 and CDR2: LNHDA and SQIVND (reference sequence).

The chain carries TRBV11-3 and TRBJ2-6, with D hard to call. Germline V gene lookup returns CDR1 SGHNT and CDR2 YENEEA. CDR3 length equals 16 residues. Trimming took 2 bases from V and 4 from J, leaving 12 bases between them. The CDR3 nucleotides are TGTGCCAGCAGCTTATCGGCTGGAACCGGGGCCAACGTCCTGACTTTC. This encodes CASSLSAGTGANVLTF.

The rearrangement links TRBV7-3 to TRBJ2-7; D is unresolved. The CDR3 extends over 14 amino acids. V was trimmed by 3 bases and J by 2 bases, leaving 11 bases between them. The germline V gene encodes CDR1 SGHTA and CDR2 FQGTGA. The CDR3 bases are TGTGCCAGCAGCTTGGTGGGCCTAGCCTACGAGCAGTACTTC. This codes for CASSLVGLAYEQYF.

With respect to this clone: Sequence at one end of the junction differs from germline and may be a read error. The chain is built from TRBV28 and TRBJ2-7; D may be TRBD2 (5 bases). The CDR3 spans 11 residues. Germline loops: CDR1 MDHEN, CDR2 SYDVKM. In DNA, the CDR3 is TGTACCAGCAGGCGGGCCTACGAGCAGTACTTC. Protein: CTSRRAYEQYF.

The gene calls are TRBV4-2 and TRBJ2-1; 8 positions agree with TRBD2. Germline V gene data show CDR1 as LGHNA and CDR2 as YNFKEQ. CDR3 length equals 14 residues. Trimming cost V 0 bases and J 9 bases; bases outside gene matches: 4. The chain's CDR3 is CASSQDSGEIEQFF. In DNA, the CDR3 is TGTGCCAGCAGCCAAGATAGCGGGGAAATTGAGCAGTTCTTC.

The chain employs TRBV5-1 and TRBJ2-5; TRBD1 might be the D (6 bases). Trimming removed 3 bases at V and 1 base at J, with 13 bases between. The V gene's germline CDR1 is SGHRS and CDR2 YFSETQ. The CDR3 runs to 15 residues. CDR3 sequence reads: CASSSTGTPQETQYF. The CDR3 region has the DNA TGCGCCAGCAGCTCAACCGGGACACCCCAAGAGACCCAGTACTTC.

V and J are TRBV7-2 and TRBJ1-2; no definite D call. The CDR3 is made up of 16 amino acids. Trimming took off 5 bases at V and 4 bases at J, with 20 bases between the two ends. Germline values: CDR1 SGHTA, CDR2 FQGNSA. The CDR3 protein is CASSPLPVVTVYGYTF. In nucleotides, the CDR3 is TGTGCCAGCAGCCCCCTCCCGGTTGTCACGGTCTATGGCTACACCTTC.

V and J are TRBV28 and TRBJ2-5; TRBD1 might be the D (6 bases). CDR3 size: 16 residues. Looked up from germline, CDR1 is MDHEN and CDR2 is SYDVKM. V lost 2 bases and J lost 4, with 17 bases in between. CDR3 loop: CASSLQGNIALETQYF. The DNA of the CDR3 is TGTGCCAGCAGTTTACAGGGGAATATAGCTTTAGAGACCCAGTACTTC.

This chain uses TRBV7-2 with TRBJ1-5; 7 nucleotides match TRBD1. Germline loops: CDR1 SGHTA, CDR2 FQGNSA. V trimming: 0 bases; J trimming: 6 bases; junction bases outside the gene matches: 5. The CDR3 length is 15 residues. CDR3 DNA sequence: TGTGCCAGCAGCTTAGCAGGGGGCCCGGGTCAGCCCCAGCATTTT. Its translation: CASSLAGGPGQPQHF.

The CDR3: CASSESKAVRGSTGELFF. In DNA, the CDR3 is TGTGCCAGCAGTGAATCCAAAGCGGTTAGGGGAAGCACCGGGGAGCTGTTTTTT. The V gene is TRBV25-1, the J gene TRBJ2-2; D could derive from TRBD1 or TRBD2 (5 bases each). CDR1 MGHDK and CDR2 SYGVNS come from the germline V gene. The V end lost 1 base, the J end lost 4 bases, and 19 bases lay between the germline ends. CDR3 length equals 18 residues.

This clone has only one observation. The chain has TRBV11-2 and TRBJ2-3; D may be TRBD1 (5 bases). Trimming removed 1 base from V and 2 bases from J, with 13 bases in between. Germline CDR1 SGHAT, CDR2 FQNNGV. There are 16 residues in the CDR3. In DNA, the CDR3 is TGTGCCAGCAGCTTAGGTTTGGGGCAGGCCACAGATACGCAGTATTTT. It is translated as CASSLGLGQATDTQYF.

The gene calls are TRBV9 and TRBJ2-2; no firm D call. CDR1 is SGDLS, CDR2 YYNGEE, per germline. With 2 bases removed from V and 3 bases from J, the gap between germline ends came to 11 bases. CDR3 length: 15 amino acids. CDR3 DNA: TGTGCCAGCAGCGTGAGATCCTCGGACACCGGGGAGCTGTTTTTT. Translated, it gives CASSVRSSDTGELFF.

The V and J genes are TRBV7-3 and TRBJ2-1, with a tentative D call TRBD1 (6 bases). The V end lost 5 bases, the J end lost 14 bases, and 19 bases lay between the germline ends. The CDR3 has 13 amino acids. Per the germline V gene, CDR1 is SGHTA and CDR2 is FQGTGA. As DNA, the CDR3 is TGTGCCAGCAGCCTCGACAGGTTCGATCGCGAGTTCTTC. It specifies CASSLDRFDREFF.

The rearrangement links TRBV28 to TRBJ2-7; TRBD2 matches at 9 bases. This CDR3 has 14 amino acids. J was trimmed by 2 bases and V by 5 bases; bases with no gene match: 4. CDR1 and CDR2 (germline): MDHEN, SYDVKM. The CDR3 region has the DNA TGTGCCAGCAGTAACAGCGGGAGGCCCTACGAGCAGTACTTC. Its protein is CASSNSGRPYEQYF.

The chain is built from TRBV18 and TRBJ1-3, with 7 nucleotides matching TRBD1. The CDR3 contains 16 residues. Germline CDR1 reads KGHSH; CDR2 reads LQKENI. The J segment lost 2 bases and the V segment lost 3 bases, leaving 7 bases of the junction unmatched. CDR3 sequence: CASSPKGDRAGNTIYF. The CDR3 nucleotides are TGTGCCAGCTCACCCAAAGGCGACAGGGCTGGAAACACCATATATTTT.

V usage is TRBV6-5 and J usage is TRBJ2-1; 7 nucleotides match TRBD2. J gave up 12 bases and V 6 bases, and 5 bases lay outside the gene matches. The CDR3 has 11 amino acids. Germline lookup yields CDR1 MNHEY and CDR2 SVGAGI. CDR3 sequence: CASRNPGGQFF. CDR3 in DNA: TGTGCCAGCAGGAACCCGGGAGGGCAGTTCTTC.

Concerning this clone itself: This sample includes further DNA sequences coding for the same CDR3. The genes are TRBV2 and TRBJ2-7, with 8 bases identical to TRBD1. V dropped 6 bases and J dropped 3; count of bases not matched to a gene: 1. Germline V CDR1 and CDR2: SNHLY, FYNNEI. This CDR3 comprises 12 residues. The chain's CDR3 is CASRDRVYEQYF. For the CDR3, the DNA is TGTGCCAGCAGGGACAGGGTCTACGAGCAGTACTTC.

The J gene is TRBJ2-1, the V gene TRBV6-1, with TRBD1 matching over 10 bases. CDR1 and CDR2 (germline): MNHNS, SASEGT. The CDR3 has 15 residues. Trimming took 4 bases from V and 2 from J; bases not matched to a gene: 2. The CDR3 bases are TGTGCCAGCAGTGCGGGACAGGGGACCTACAATGAGCAGTTCTTC. Its translation is CASSAGQGTYNEQFF.

The gene calls are TRBV7-2 and TRBJ2-7; 7 positions match TRBD2. The V segment lost 2 bases and the J segment 0 bases; nucleotides outside the gene matches: 4. The CDR3 length is 15 residues. Germline CDR1 reads SGHTA; CDR2 reads FQGNSA. The CDR3: CASSLSGGDSYEQYF. CDR3 DNA: TGTGCCAGCAGCTTATCTGGGGGGGACTCCTACGAGCAGTACTTC.

This clone has just one count. The genes are TRBV27 and TRBJ2-3, with 10 bases matching TRBD1. The CDR3 totals 18 residues. Germline-derived CDR1 and CDR2 are MNHEY and SMNVEV (reference sequence). The ends lost 0 bases at V and 6 bases at J; junction bases unmatched: 12. The CDR3 DNA sequence: TGTGCCAGCAGTTTATCGGGGACAGGGGTTGGGGTAAGGGATACGCAGTATTTT. It encodes CASSLSGTGVGVRDTQYF.

A remark on this clone: Other DNA sequences of this sample code for an identical CDR3. This chain joins TRBV5-1 and TRBJ2-7, with unresolved D. V was clipped by 2 bases and J by 5 bases, with 5 bases between them. Germline V gene lookup returns CDR1 SGHRS and CDR2 YFSETQ. The CDR3 is made up of 11 amino acids. The CDR3 spells CASSFKDEQYF. CDR3 nucleotide sequence: TGCGCCAGCAGCTTCAAGGACGAGCAGTACTTC.

CDR3 nucleotide sequence: TGTGCCAGCAGTCAAGGTAACTCTGGGGCCAACGTCCTGACTTTC. It encodes CASSQGNSGANVLTF. J is TRBJ2-6 and V is TRBV2, with D hard to call. Germline CDR1 and CDR2: SNHLY and FYNNEI. Trimming removed 5 bases at V and 0 bases at J, with 8 bases between. This CDR3 region has 15 residues.

CDR3 region: CASSLVPGLAGDTQYF. The CDR3 bases are TGTGCCAGCAGCTTAGTACCGGGACTAGCGGGAGATACGCAGTATTTT. The V and J genes are TRBV7-8 and TRBJ2-3; the match to TRBD2 covers 12 bases. Trimming cost V 1 base and J 5 bases; bases outside gene matches: 4. This CDR3 has 16 amino acids. Germline CDR1 and CDR2: SGHVS and FQNEAQ.